This T cell receptor beta chain was recovered during a study of T cells after yellow fever vaccination. This clonotype was picked up a small number of times. For TCR, cDNA came from 5'RACE template switching, which added a universal primer site and UMIs. Using its own MiXCR run on the 5' RACE reads, TCRdb lists one record per CDR3 protein. The repertoire includes 45,000 to 65,000 distinct CDR3 sequences, around 7% of them detected once, and more than 20% sits in the top ten. The CDR3 is 14 amino acids. Trimming took 8 bases from V and 1 from J, leaving 15 bases between them. Germline V gives CDR1 DFQATT, CDR2 SNEGSKA (reference sequence). Study results and caveats: There was a small share of clonotypes that showed up in both the CD4 and CD8 compartments.

The sequence came from a man younger than 30 who received the YFV17D yellow fever vaccine. J is TRBJ2-1 and V is TRBV20-1, with D unresolved. This material consisted of CD8+ T cells not binding an NS4B(214-222) dextramer, sorted from PBMCs, taken more than 40 days after the first yellow fever vaccination. The CDR3 nucleotides read TGCAGTTCCTTGGATGGGTTATCCTACAATGAGCAGTTCTTC. Translation gives CSSLDGLSYNEQFF.